This T cell receptor beta chain emerged from a study of identical twins. Germline V lookup: CDR1 MNHNS, CDR2 SASEGT. Deletions cut 0 bases from V and 7 bases from J, with 13 bases between. CDR3 length: 14 residues. Study-level results: Abundant cord blood beta clonotypes carried fewer insertions; memory repertoires showed none. The authors drew conclusions from cross-sectional statistical analysis rather than following the same donors.

As to this clonotype: Its antigen is unknown.

Unique molecular identifiers were present on the cDNA, and a universal primer site came from template switching. TCRdb reanalysed the 5' RACE reads using MiXCR and keeps one entry per CDR3 protein. The table lists some 630,000 distinct CDR3 sequences, 7% to 7.5% of them singletons. The sample also formed part of further work on yellow fever vaccine responses in identical twins. That study reports: In identical twins, vaccine T cell responses appeared partly shared and partly individual.

The sequenced sample was PBMCs. The TCR was taken from a woman between 18 and 29 years old in good health. The V gene is TRBV6-1, the J gene TRBJ2-7; D is perhaps TRBD1 (7 bases). CDR3 residues: CASSEAYRGGEQYF. In nucleotides, the CDR3 is TGTGCCAGCAGTGAAGCATACAGGGGAGGAGAGCAGTACTTC.